This passage covers 21 T cell receptor beta chains from one sample sequenced in a study of shared clonotypes between healthy human individuals. Produced via immunoSEQ multiplex PCR; TCRdb's table is partial and in-frame only. The data hold fewer than 3 million clones, with 80% to 95% observed a single time. Sequenced sample: naive CD4+ T cells from PBMCs. As for subset: CD45RA+ positively selected. These TCRs come from a man between 18 and 29 years old in good health. Some clones in this sample may be carry-over from other donors' samples.

This clone was counted once. The chain joins TRBV11-1 to TRBJ2-2; 9 bases are shared with TRBD1. CDR3 length: 14 amino acids. Germline loops: CDR1 SGHAT, CDR2 FQDESV (reference sequence). The ends lost 3 bases at V and 6 bases at J; junction bases unmatched: 2. The CDR3 here is CASSLTGGAGELFF. The DNA for the CDR3 is TGTGCCAGCAGCTTGACAGGGGGGGCCGGGGAGCTGTTTTTT.

The V and J genes are TRBV7-9 and TRBJ2-2, with a possible D match to TRBD2 (5 bases). V was pared by 5 bases and J by 2 bases, with 9 bases between. Germline V gives CDR1 SEHNR, CDR2 FQNEAQ (reference sequence). The CDR3 totals 14 residues. This chain's CDR3 is CASSPAGNTGELFF. For the CDR3, the DNA is TGTGCCAGCAGCCCGGCGGGTAACACCGGGGAGCTGTTTTTT.

The CDR3 spells CASRQLQGRNEKLFF. Written as DNA, the CDR3 is TGTGCCAGTAGACAGCTACAGGGCCGGAATGAAAAACTGTTTTTT. The rearrangement links TRBV19 to TRBJ1-4; D possibly corresponds to TRBD1 (6 bases). CDR3 length: 15 residues. CDR1 is LNHDA and CDR2 is SQIVND in the germline V gene (reference sequence). Trimming shortened V by 6 bases and J by 5 bases, and 16 bases separated the two germline ends.

The DNA of the CDR3 is TGTGCCAGCAGTTCGCGGTACCGGGACAGCTCAGATACGCAGTATTTT. Protein sequence: CASSSRYRDSSDTQYF. The chain links TRBV6-5 to TRBJ2-3; 7 bases are shared with TRBD1. The germline CDR1 and CDR2 sequences are MNHEY and SVGAGI. J was trimmed by 4 bases and V by 4 bases; bases with no gene match: 11. The CDR3 consists of 16 residues.

The chain joins TRBV4-3 to TRBJ2-7; D assignment may be TRBD1 or TRBD2 (6 bases each). Germline CDR1 and CDR2: LGHNA and YSLEER. Trimming stripped 1 base from V and 6 bases from J, with 13 bases between. This CDR3 has 14 residues. CDR3 DNA: TGCGCCAGCAGCCAAGGTTACGGGGGCGTCGAGCAGTACTTC. As protein: CASSQGYGGVEQYF.

This clone came up once. The CDR3: CASSGTGYAPHGNEQFF. As DNA, the CDR3 is TGTGCCAGCAGCGGTACAGGGTATGCCCCTCACGGCAATGAGCAGTTCTTC. The chain is built from TRBV5-6 and TRBJ2-1; possibly TRBD1 for D (6 bases). Germline lookup yields CDR1 SGHDT and CDR2 YYEEEE. Trimming pared 4 bases from V and 6 bases from J, leaving 23 bases between. The CDR3 has 17 amino acids.

This chain links TRBV2 with TRBJ2-2, with 13 bases that match TRBD2. The V gene end was trimmed by 6 bases and the J gene end by 2 bases; junction bases not matched to a gene: 6. CDR3 size: 17 residues. Germline CDR1 and CDR2: SNHLY and FYNNEI. CDR3 amino acids: CASSPRTSGRNTGELFF. Written as DNA, the CDR3 is TGTGCCAGCAGCCCTCGGACTAGCGGGAGAAACACCGGGGAGCTGTTTTTT.

The V and J genes are TRBV5-1 and TRBJ1-1; possible D gene TRBD1, 5 bases. Trimming took 4 bases from V and 6 from J, leaving 19 bases between them. The CDR3 covers 15 residues. Germline V gene lookup returns CDR1 SGHRS and CDR2 YFSETQ. The CDR3 loop reads CASSPGTTLFAEAFF. The DNA for the CDR3 is TGCGCCAGCAGCCCAGGGACCACCCTGTTCGCTGAAGCTTTCTTT.

This chain connects TRBV5-1 to TRBJ2-7; tentative D call: TRBD2 (6 bases). The CDR3 spans 14 residues. V was cut by 4 bases and J by 5 bases, with 16 bases left in between. Germline V lookup: CDR1 SGHRS, CDR2 YFSETQ. The CDR3 DNA is TGCGCCAGCAGCCGCGAAAAGGGAGGAAACGAGCAGTACTTC. Translated, it gives CASSREKGGNEQYF. Full variable domain (outside the CDR3, taken from reference TRBV5-1 and TRBJ2-7): KAGVTQTPRYLIKTRGQQVTLSCSPISGHRSVSWYQQTPGQGLQFLFEYFSETQRNKGNFPGRFSGRQFSNSRSEMNVSTLELGDSALYLCASSREKGGNEQYFGPGTRLTVT.

The chain recombines TRBV6-1 with TRBJ1-2; no clear D. V was cut by 1 base and J by 3 bases, with 18 bases left in between. The CDR3 consists of 17 residues. Germline V gives CDR1 MNHNS, CDR2 SASEGT. CDR3 nucleotides: TGTGCCAGCAGTGAAGTAATGGTTTTAGGGTTTGACTATGGCTACACCTTC. Its translation: CASSEVMVLGFDYGYTF.

V usage is TRBV9 and J usage is TRBJ2-2, with 9 bases lining up with TRBD1. The germline CDR1 and CDR2 sequences are SGDLS and YYNGEE. V shed 0 bases, J shed 0 bases, and the junction held 3 bases outside the gene matches. The CDR3 runs to 17 residues. The CDR3 reads CASSVAGQGTNTGELFF. The CDR3 DNA follows: TGTGCCAGCAGCGTAGCCGGACAGGGGACGAACACCGGGGAGCTGTTTTTT.

This chain uses TRBV25-1 with TRBJ1-1; 8 positions agree with TRBD1. Looked up from germline, CDR1 is MGHDK and CDR2 is SYGVNS. Trimming cost V 4 bases and J 7 bases; bases outside gene matches: 8. The CDR3 has 14 residues. This CDR3 reads CASSARTGHLEAFF. As DNA, the CDR3 is TGTGCCAGCAGTGCCAGGACAGGGCATCTTGAAGCTTTCTTT.

V usage is TRBV11-2 and J usage is TRBJ1-1, with D unresolved. The V gene's germline CDR1 is SGHAT and CDR2 FQNNGV. CDR3 length: 15 residues. Trimming left V 3 bases short and J 1 base short, with 12 bases between. CDR3 amino acids: CASSFTRLENTEAFF. For the CDR3, the DNA is TGTGCCAGCAGCTTCACCCGCCTCGAGAACACTGAAGCTTTCTTT. The complete variable domain, with remaining parts taken from reference TRBV11-2 and TRBJ1-1, reads EAGVAQSPRYKIIEKRQSVAFWCNPISGHATLYWYQQILGQGPKLLIQFQNNGVVDDSQLPKDRFSAERLKGVDSTLKIQPAKLEDSAVYLCASSFTRLENTEAFFGQGTRLTVV.

J is TRBJ1-5 and V is TRBV27, with D possibly being TRBD1 (6 bases). Trimming took off 8 bases at V and 3 bases at J, with 11 bases between the two ends. Germline CDR1 and CDR2: MNHEY and SMNVEV (reference sequence). The CDR3 loop spans 13 amino acids. CDR3 DNA: TGTGCCAGCCGACAGGCCCTCAATCAGCCCCAGCATTTT. Protein product: CASRQALNQPQHF.

The chain has TRBV29-1 and TRBJ2-6; TRBD1 agrees at 7 bases. Germline V gene lookup returns CDR1 SQVTM and CDR2 ANQGSEA. The CDR3 has 16 amino acids. V lost 4 bases and J lost 0; bases outside the gene matches: 6. CDR3 sequence (DNA): TGCAGCGTTGGGAGACAGGGAAGCTCTGGGGCCAACGTCCTGACTTTC. This translates into CSVGRQGSSGANVLTF.

The gene calls are TRBV4-1 and TRBJ2-1; 14 bases are shared with TRBD2. The CDR3 is made up of 18 amino acids. The junction had 7 bases not matched to a gene; V was cut back by 1 base and J by 5 bases. Germline V lookup: CDR1 MGHRA, CDR2 YSYEKL. DNA of the CDR3: TGCGCCAGCAGCCAAGCCGAGGGACTAGCGGGAGAGAACAATGAGCAGTTCTTC. Residues: CASSQAEGLAGENNEQFF.

This clone was detected only once. The chain couples TRBV5-1 to TRBJ1-1; TRBD1 is a possible D gene (5 bases). Germline V lookup: CDR1 SGHRS, CDR2 YFSETQ. V lost 0 bases and J lost 3, with 15 bases in between. CDR3 length: 16 amino acids. The DNA for the CDR3 is TGCGCCAGCAGCTTGGACGTGGGCAGGGCCTACACTGAAGCTTTCTTT. Translation gives CASSLDVGRAYTEAFF.

The chain couples TRBV29-1 to TRBJ2-7; 9 positions match TRBD1. V lost 5 bases to trimming and J lost 5 bases; unmatched junction nucleotides: 13. The germline V gene encodes CDR1 SQVTM and CDR2 ANQGSEA. This CDR3 is built from 15 residues. The CDR3 DNA sequence: TGCAGCGTTCACGATACCGGGACAGGGACCAACGAGCAGTACTTC. Protein product: CSVHDTGTGTNEQYF.

The chain carries TRBV19 and TRBJ2-4, with 7 bases fitting TRBD2. CDR1 is LNHDA, CDR2 SQIVND, per germline (reference sequence). There are 14 residues in the CDR3. J lost 9 bases, V lost 4 bases, and 9 bases had no gene match. CDR3 loop: CASSNQAGIGIQYF. The DNA for the CDR3 is TGTGCCAGTAGTAACCAAGCGGGAATTGGCATTCAGTACTTC. Looking up the rest from reference TRBV19 and TRBJ2-4 gives the full variable domain: DGGITQSPKYLFRKEGQNVTLSCEQNLNHDAMYWYRQDPGQGLRLIYYSQIVNDFQKGDIAEGYSVSREKKESFPLTVTSAQKNPTAFYLCASSNQAGIGIQYFGAGTRLSVL.

This chain uses TRBV7-8 with TRBJ1-5, with D unclear. V was trimmed by 5 bases and J by 2 bases, leaving 7 bases between them. The CDR3 covers 13 residues. Germline V gene lookup returns CDR1 SGHVS and CDR2 FQNEAQ. The CDR3 nucleotides read TGTGCCAGCAGCCCAGATGGCAATCAGCCCCAGCATTTT. It is translated as CASSPDGNQPQHF. Supplemented by reference TRBV7-8 and TRBJ1-5, the full variable domain reads GAGVSQSPRYKVAKRGQDVALRCDPISGHVSLFWYQQALGQGPEFLTYFQNEAQLDKSGLPSDRFFAERPEGSVSTLKIQRTQQEDSAVYLCASSPDGNQPQHFGDGTRLSIL.

The V and J genes are TRBV5-1 and TRBJ2-1; D is undetermined. CDR1 SGHRS and CDR2 YFSETQ come from the germline V gene. Trimming stripped 0 bases from V and 5 bases from J, with 9 bases between. CDR3 length equals 14 residues. The CDR3 DNA reads as TGCGCCAGCAGCTTGGCCGGGTGGGACAATGAGCAGTTCTTC. As protein: CASSLAGWDNEQFF.